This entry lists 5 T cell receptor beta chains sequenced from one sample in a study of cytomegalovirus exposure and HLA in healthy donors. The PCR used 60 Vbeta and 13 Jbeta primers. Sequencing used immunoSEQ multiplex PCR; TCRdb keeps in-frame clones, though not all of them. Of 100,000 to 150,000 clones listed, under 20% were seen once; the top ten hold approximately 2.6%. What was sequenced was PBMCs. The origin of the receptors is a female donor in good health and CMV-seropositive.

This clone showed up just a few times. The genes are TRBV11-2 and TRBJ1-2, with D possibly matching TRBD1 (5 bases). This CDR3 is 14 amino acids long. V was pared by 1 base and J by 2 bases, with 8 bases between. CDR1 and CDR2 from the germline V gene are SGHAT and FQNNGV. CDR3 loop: CASSLGAGNYGYTF. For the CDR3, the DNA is TGTGCCAGCAGCTTAGGGGCAGGGAACTATGGCTACACCTTC.

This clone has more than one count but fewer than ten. The CDR3 loop is CASSLLPQAGRPPRAFF. For the CDR3, the DNA is TGTGCCAGCAGTTTGCTGCCCCAGGCGGGTCGACCCCCAAGGGCTTTCTTT. V usage is TRBV27 and J usage is TRBJ1-1; D uncertain. Per the germline V gene, CDR1 is MNHEY and CDR2 is SMNVEV (reference sequence). Trimming removed 3 bases from V and 11 bases from J, with 28 bases in between. The CDR3 runs 17 residues.

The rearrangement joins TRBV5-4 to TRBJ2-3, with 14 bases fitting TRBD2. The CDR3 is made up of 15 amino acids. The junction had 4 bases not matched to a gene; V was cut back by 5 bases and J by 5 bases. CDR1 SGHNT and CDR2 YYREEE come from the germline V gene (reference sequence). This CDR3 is CASRAGTSGRDTQYF. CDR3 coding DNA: TGTGCCAGCAGGGCGGGGACTAGCGGGAGAGATACGCAGTATTTT.

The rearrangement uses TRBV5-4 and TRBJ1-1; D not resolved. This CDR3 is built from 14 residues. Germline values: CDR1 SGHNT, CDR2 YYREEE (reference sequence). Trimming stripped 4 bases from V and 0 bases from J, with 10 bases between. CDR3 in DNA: TGTGCCAGCAGCGATACACCGATGAACACTGAAGCTTTCTTT. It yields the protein CASSDTPMNTEAFF.

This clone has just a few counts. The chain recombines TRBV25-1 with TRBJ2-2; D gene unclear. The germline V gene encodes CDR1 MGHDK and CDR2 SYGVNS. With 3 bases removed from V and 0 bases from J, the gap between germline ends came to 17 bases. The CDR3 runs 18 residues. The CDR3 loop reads CASSDPRDSPANTGELFF. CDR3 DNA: TGTGCCAGCAGTGATCCCCGAGACTCCCCCGCGAACACCGGGGAGCTGTTTTTT.